This T cell receptor beta chain was sequenced in a study of neurological immune-mediated disorders. Points from the study as a whole: HTLV-1-associated myelopathy had the most TCR clonal expansion, whereas multiple sclerosis had the least (lower than in healthy controls). Among 34 multiple sclerosis patients, 18 had repertoires that phylogenetic grouping placed in one related-CDR3 cluster, a possible signature.

Note on this clonotype: Its antigen is currently unknown.

Every sequencing run generated in excess of 180 million TCR-beta sequences. These sequences covered 15-18 subjects. One entry per CDR3 protein results from TCRdb running MiXCR on the 5' RACE reads. The sample contains 55,000 to 65,000 distinct CDR3 sequences, approximately 3.5% of which appear only once. The CDR3 is made up of 15 amino acids. The V gene lost 8 bases and the J gene lost 0 bases, with 16 bases spanning the gap. CDR1 SGHRS and CDR2 YFSETQ come from the germline V gene. Sequencing input: PBMCs. The chain links TRBV5-1 to TRBJ2-3; possible D gene TRBD1, 5 bases. This clonotype was sampled from a woman aged 25 to 45 with multiple sclerosis. CDR3 nucleotide sequence: TGCGCCAGTGGGGCGACCCGCTCTAGCACAGATACGCAGTATTTT. Its protein product is CASGATRSSTDTQYF.